The clone carrying this T cell receptor beta chain was counted only a few times. This entry belongs to a study of T cells in Graves' hyperthyroidism and ophthalmopathy. For the study at large: Pretreatment peripheral blood was obtained at initial diagnosis.

The source material, RNA transcripts, was used to amplify TCR beta CDR3 regions. HTBI primers drove first-round RT-PCR of the TCR CDR3. TCRdb ran MiXCR on the multiplex PCR reads and lists one entry per CDR3 protein. The table lists about 370,000 distinct CDR3 sequences, approximately 14% of them singletons. The CDR3 contains 13 residues. Germline V gene lookup returns CDR1 LNHDA and CDR2 SQIVND (reference sequence). Germline trimming cut 6 bases from V and 6 bases from J; bases unmatched to any gene: 7. Material for sequencing was blood. This clonotype originated in a woman aged 60-70 years with Graves' ophthalmopathy. The J gene is TRBJ1-2, the V gene TRBV19; 7 positions agree with TRBD1. DNA for the CDR3: TGTGCCAGTAGCCCCAGGACAGGACATGGCTACACCTTC. It is translated as CASSPRTGHGYTF.